The next 32 T cell receptor beta chains were all read from a single sample in a study of early stage breast cancer tumors. The data were produced by immunoSEQ multiplex PCR, yet TCRdb's version contains in-frame clones alone and is incomplete. The table lists about 8,400 clones, about 80% of them singletons. The sequenced sample was normal breast tissue next to the tumor. The receptor set was obtained from a person between 60 and 70 years old with breast cancer.

The sample holds a few counts of this clone. V and J are TRBV30 and TRBJ1-5, with TRBD1 as a possible D gene (6 bases). This CDR3 region has 13 residues. Trimming took 0 bases from V and 4 from J, leaving 7 bases between them. Germline V gives CDR1 GTSNPN, CDR2 SVGIG (reference sequence). Written as DNA, the CDR3 is TGTGCCTGGAGTGTCCAGGGGAATCAGCCCCAGCATTTT. As protein: CAWSVQGNQPQHF.

This chain connects TRBV5-6 to TRBJ2-3; D gene unclear. The V end lost 0 bases, the J end lost 0 bases, and 5 bases lay between the germline ends. The germline V gene encodes CDR1 SGHDT and CDR2 YYEEEE. This CDR3 spans 14 amino acids. The CDR3 loop reads CASSLGSSTDTQYF. The CDR3 DNA reads TGTGCCAGCAGCTTGGGTAGTAGCACAGATACGCAGTATTTT.

The chain couples TRBV27 to TRBJ2-1; D might be TRBD1 (6 bases). CDR1 and CDR2 (germline): MNHEY, SMNVEV (reference sequence). V was pared by 2 bases and J by 5 bases, with 19 bases between. CDR3 length: 17 residues. In DNA, the CDR3 is TGTGCCAGCAGTTTAGTCTGGGCAGGGGCACGAAACAATGAGCAGTTCTTC. Protein sequence: CASSLVWAGARNNEQFF.

The gene calls are TRBV11-3 and TRBJ2-2; D not certain. Germline V lookup: CDR1 SGHNT, CDR2 YENEEA. Trimming removed 5 bases at V and 7 bases at J, with 11 bases between. The length of the CDR3 is 13 residues. The CDR3 region has the DNA TGTGCCAGCAGCCCCACTGTGCTCGGGGAGCTGTTTTTT. Its protein product is CASSPTVLGELFF.

The chain combines TRBV19 with TRBJ2-3; the D gene is possibly TRBD1 (5 bases). Germline CDR1 reads LNHDA; CDR2 reads SQIVND (reference sequence). Trimming stripped 5 bases from V and 7 bases from J, with 19 bases between. The CDR3 spans 15 residues. This CDR3 reads CASSGPAGPSNTQYF. As DNA, the CDR3 is TGTGCCAGTAGTGGTCCGGCAGGGCCCTCGAATACGCAGTATTTT.

DNA for the CDR3: TGTGCCAGTAGTCTTACATCGGGTTCGGGCAATCAGCCCCAGCATTTT. This codes for CASSLTSGSGNQPQHF. V gene TRBV19 combines with J gene TRBJ1-5; D unclear. The V gene's germline CDR1 is LNHDA and CDR2 SQIVND (reference sequence). This CDR3 contains 16 residues. V was pared by 5 bases and J by 2 bases, with 16 bases between.

The chain has TRBV7-9 and TRBJ1-4, with D unclear. Germline CDR1 is SEHNR and CDR2 is FQNEAQ (reference sequence). This CDR3 has 14 residues. Deletions cut 6 bases from V and 6 bases from J, with 14 bases between. In DNA, the CDR3 is TGTGCCAGCAGTCAGTTAGAGGTAGATGAAAAACTGTTTTTT. Its protein is CASSQLEVDEKLFF. Filled out from reference TRBV7-9 and TRBJ1-4, the complete variable domain reads DTGVSQNPRHKITKRGQNVTFRCDPISEHNRLYWYRQTLGQGPEFLTYFQNEAQLEKSRLLSDRFSAERPKGSFSTLEIQRTEQGDSAMYLCASSQLEVDEKLFFGSGTQLSVL.

This chain uses TRBV28 with TRBJ2-1; D unclear. This CDR3 is 12 amino acids long. V was shortened by 6 bases and J by 9 bases, with 12 bases between the two germline ends. Germline assignment: CDR1 MDHEN and CDR2 SYDVKM. The CDR3 DNA reads TGTGCCAGCAGACAGACCGGTGGTGAGCAGTTCTTC. Its translation is CASRQTGGEQFF.

V and J are TRBV4-1 and TRBJ2-3; TRBD2 aligns across 7 bases. Germline CDR1 is MGHRA and CDR2 is YSYEKL. The CDR3 spans 17 residues. Germline trimming cut 1 base from V and 1 base from J; bases unmatched to any gene: 8. CDR3 sequence: CASSQGLGRGGTDTQYF. CDR3 sequence (DNA): TGCGCCAGCAGCCAAGGTTTGGGACGGGGGGGCACAGATACGCAGTATTTT.

This clone appeared a single time. The chain recombines TRBV28 with TRBJ1-4; D perhaps matches TRBD1 (6 bases). The germline V gene has CDR1 MDHEN and CDR2 SYDVKM. The CDR3 contains 14 residues. Trimming removed 7 bases at V and 7 bases at J, with 16 bases between. The CDR3 protein is CASILTTGSEKLFF. CDR3 coding DNA: TGTGCCAGCATTTTGACTACAGGGAGTGAAAAACTGTTTTTT. The full variable domain, its missing parts supplied by reference TRBV28 and TRBJ1-4, is DVKVTQSSRYLVKRTGEKVFLECVQDMDHENMFWYRQDPGLGLRLIYFSYDVKMKEKGDIPEGYSVSREKKERFSLILESASTNQTSMYLCASILTTGSEKLFFGSGTQLSVL.

The genes are TRBV6-4 and TRBJ2-1; TRBD2 might be the D (5 bases). CDR1 and CDR2 (germline): MRHNA, SNTAGT. The CDR3 has 15 amino acids. The V gene lost 3 bases and the J gene lost 6 bases, with 15 bases spanning the gap. This CDR3 reads CASSEIAQGSNEQFF. The CDR3, as DNA: TGTGCCAGCAGTGAAATAGCGCAAGGGTCCAATGAGCAGTTCTTC.

The chain carries TRBV9 and TRBJ1-4; perhaps TRBD1 as D (6 bases). Trimming cost V 0 bases and J 0 bases, with 9 bases left between them. Germline CDR1 is SGDLS and CDR2 is YYNGEE. CDR3 length: 16 residues. DNA for the CDR3: TGTGCCAGCAGCGTAGGGGGGGCTGCAACTAATGAAAAACTGTTTTTT. Translated: CASSVGGAATNEKLFF.

On this clone itself: The germline gene is not matched at one end of the junction; a read error may be the cause. The chain uses TRBV7-7 and TRBJ2-2; D is unresolved. Germline V gives CDR1 SSHAT, CDR2 FNYEAQ (reference sequence). The CDR3 extends over 15 amino acids. Written as DNA, the CDR3 is TGTGCTAGCAGCCCCGGGTCCTCGAACACCGGGGAGCTGTTTTTT. Protein product: CASSPGSSNTGELFF.

The V gene is TRBV28, the J gene TRBJ1-1; a possible D gene is TRBD1 (5 bases). Germline V lookup: CDR1 MDHEN, CDR2 SYDVKM. The ends were cut back, 3 bases at V and 0 bases at J, with 14 bases in the middle. The CDR3 runs 16 residues. The CDR3 here is CASSFPLRGLNTEAFF. DNA for the CDR3: TGTGCCAGCAGTTTCCCGCTTCGGGGGTTGAACACTGAAGCTTTCTTT.

This clone was found a few times. This chain uses TRBV5-5 with TRBJ2-7; D unresolved. The germline V gene encodes CDR1 SGHKS and CDR2 YYEKEE (reference sequence). The CDR3 is 15 residues long. V lost 0 bases and J lost 5, with 15 bases in between. The CDR3 coding sequence is TGTGCCAGCAGCTTGGCGGTCGTAGGAATCGACGAGCAGTACTTC. Translating it yields CASSLAVVGIDEQYF.

The chain recombines TRBV18 with TRBJ2-3; TRBD2 aligns across 10 bases. This CDR3 has 17 amino acids. V was pared by 3 bases and J by 2 bases, with 8 bases of the junction left unmatched. The germline V gene has CDR1 KGHSH and CDR2 LQKENI. CDR3 sequence reads: CASSPSYGLADTDTQYF. The DNA of the CDR3 is TGTGCCAGCTCACCGAGCTACGGACTAGCGGACACAGATACGCAGTATTTT.

This clone has just a few counts. J is TRBJ1-3 and V is TRBV6-6; no firm D call. V lost 0 bases, J lost 0 bases, and 9 bases lay in between. This CDR3 region has 16 residues. CDR1 MNHNY and CDR2 SVGAGI come from the germline V gene (reference sequence). The CDR3 region has the DNA TGTGCCAGCAGTTACTCGACACTTCTCTCTGGAAACACCATATATTTT. Translating it yields CASSYSTLLSGNTIYF.

The chain employs TRBV18 and TRBJ2-1; D gene unclear. This CDR3 has 12 amino acids. V lost 0 bases, J lost 5 bases, and 2 bases lay in between. The V gene's germline CDR1 is KGHSH and CDR2 LQKENI. CDR3: CASSPPNNEQFF. The CDR3 DNA reads as TGTGCCAGCTCACCACCTAACAATGAGCAGTTCTTC.

The chain links TRBV7-8 to TRBJ2-7, with 8 bases fitting TRBD2. Germline V CDR1 and CDR2: SGHVS, FQNEAQ. The CDR3 covers 15 residues. V shed 5 bases and J 3 bases; nucleotides not matched to a gene: 9. CDR3 region: CASSLIETSVYEQYF. CDR3 sequence (DNA): TGTGCCAGCAGCCTGATTGAGACTAGCGTCTACGAGCAGTACTTC.

The chain employs TRBV9 and TRBJ1-1; maybe TRBD1 (5 bases). V was shortened by 3 bases and J by 10 bases, with 13 bases between the two germline ends. The CDR3 is 12 residues long. Germline CDR1 reads SGDLS; CDR2 reads YYNGEE. The DNA of the CDR3 is TGTGCCAGCAGCGCAGAGGGACTTCCAGCTTTCTTT. It yields the protein CASSAEGLPAFF.

The V and J genes are TRBV9 and TRBJ2-7, with 11 bases lining up with TRBD1. Per the germline V gene, CDR1 is SGDLS and CDR2 is YYNGEE. This CDR3 is built from 17 residues. V shed 3 bases, J shed 3 bases, and the junction held 11 bases outside the gene matches. Written as DNA, the CDR3 is TGTGCCAGCAGCGCTTGGGACAGGGGGAGCGGCTACTACGAGCAGTACTTC. Translation: CASSAWDRGSGYYEQYF.

This clone showed up just a few times. This rearrangement joins TRBV28 to TRBJ2-7; tentatively, D is TRBD2 (6 bases). Between the trimmed V and J ends, which lost 5 bases and 8 bases, there was a span of 13 bases. CDR1 is MDHEN, CDR2 SYDVKM, per germline. The CDR3 extends over 12 amino acids. The CDR3 region has the DNA TGTGCCAGCAGTACCGGGACTTGGCAGCAGTACTTC. Its protein product is CASSTGTWQQYF.

The chain employs TRBV5-1 and TRBJ1-1; TRBD1 matches 8 bases. Germline values: CDR1 SGHRS, CDR2 YFSETQ. V shed 3 bases, J shed 4 bases, and the junction held 8 bases outside the gene matches. This CDR3 region has 15 residues. In nucleotides, the CDR3 is TGCGCCAGCAGCTCCGGCGGGACAGGACGCACTGAAGCTTTCTTT. It codes for CASSSGGTGRTEAFF.

The rearrangement links TRBV2 to TRBJ2-7, with D perhaps being TRBD1 or TRBD2 (5 bases each). The germline V gene has CDR1 SNHLY and CDR2 FYNNEI. V was clipped by 6 bases and J by 0 bases, with 9 bases between them. The CDR3 has 13 residues. The CDR3 sequence is CASRRDGSYEQYF. DNA for the CDR3: TGTGCCAGCAGGAGGGACGGCTCCTACGAGCAGTACTTC.

This sequence joins TRBV29-1 and TRBJ1-1; D remains unclear. Germline loops: CDR1 SQVTM, CDR2 ANQGSEA. The germline V and J ends were trimmed by 2 bases and 8 bases, with 9 bases remaining between them. The CDR3 runs 11 residues. CDR3 protein: CSVERIGEAFF. DNA of the CDR3: TGCAGCGTTGAAAGGATAGGGGAAGCTTTCTTT.

The CDR3 region has the DNA TGTGCCAGCAGTGTCCACCGTACCGGGGAGCTGTTTTTT. The encoded protein is CASSVHRTGELFF. The rearrangement uses TRBV6-1 and TRBJ2-2; D is uncertain. This CDR3 spans 13 amino acids. V lost 4 bases, J lost 5 bases, and 8 bases lay in between. Germline V lookup: CDR1 MNHNS, CDR2 SASEGT.

The chain uses TRBV5-1 and TRBJ2-5; the D gene is possibly TRBD1 (5 bases). There are 15 residues in the CDR3. Trimming took off 0 bases at V and 1 base at J, with 10 bases between the two ends. Germline lookup yields CDR1 SGHRS and CDR2 YFSETQ. CDR3 nucleotides: TGCGCCAGCAGCTTGGGAGGTCAGGGCCAAGAGACCCAGTACTTC. Translation: CASSLGGQGQETQYF.

The chain is built from TRBV28 and TRBJ2-7, with D hard to call. This CDR3 has 12 amino acids. Germline assignment: CDR1 MDHEN and CDR2 SYDVKM. With 5 bases removed from V and 2 bases from J, the gap between germline ends came to 7 bases. The CDR3 spells CASSRVTYEQYF. CDR3 nucleotides: TGTGCCAGCAGTAGGGTAACCTACGAGCAGTACTTC.

This chain links TRBV7-8 with TRBJ2-7; no clear D gene. Germline V gene data show CDR1 as SGHVS and CDR2 as FQNEAQ. The CDR3 sequence is 14 residues long. V was clipped by 4 bases and J by 0 bases, with 10 bases between them. CDR3 sequence: CASSSQASSYEQYF. The CDR3 nucleotides read TGTGCCAGCAGCTCCCAGGCAAGCTCCTACGAGCAGTACTTC. Supplemented by reference TRBV7-8 and TRBJ2-7, the full variable domain reads GAGVSQSPRYKVAKRGQDVALRCDPISGHVSLFWYQQALGQGPEFLTYFQNEAQLDKSGLPSDRFFAERPEGSVSTLKIQRTQQEDSAVYLCASSSQASSYEQYFGPGTRLTVT.

This sequence joins TRBV5-5 and TRBJ2-1; 8 bases are shared with TRBD2. The CDR3 consists of 15 residues. The germline V gene encodes CDR1 SGHKS and CDR2 YYEKEE (reference sequence). With V trimmed by 0 bases and J by 9 bases, 8 bases remained unmatched. The CDR3 DNA sequence: TGTGCCAGCAGCTTGGCCTCGGGACTAGGATTTGAGCAGTTCTTC. It translates to CASSLASGLGFEQFF.

The J gene is TRBJ1-1, the V gene TRBV12-5; no reliable D call. The length of the CDR3 is 14 residues. Germline V gives CDR1 LGHNT, CDR2 FRNRAP. Trimming took off 1 base at V and 7 bases at J, with 13 bases between the two ends. CDR3 in DNA: TGTGCTAGTGGTTTGGGGGCTTCTCCGGTTGAAGCTTTCTTT. Encoded protein: CASGLGASPVEAFF.

This clone has only one observation. J is TRBJ2-7 and V is TRBV13; 9 bases are shared with TRBD1. The ends lost 5 bases at V and 10 bases at J; junction bases unmatched: 12. Germline V CDR1 and CDR2: PRHDT, FYEKMQ (reference sequence). The CDR3 runs 14 residues. CDR3 protein: CASSADRGSPFQYF. Here the CDR3 DNA reads TGTGCCAGCAGCGCCGACAGGGGGTCCCCGTTTCAGTACTTC.